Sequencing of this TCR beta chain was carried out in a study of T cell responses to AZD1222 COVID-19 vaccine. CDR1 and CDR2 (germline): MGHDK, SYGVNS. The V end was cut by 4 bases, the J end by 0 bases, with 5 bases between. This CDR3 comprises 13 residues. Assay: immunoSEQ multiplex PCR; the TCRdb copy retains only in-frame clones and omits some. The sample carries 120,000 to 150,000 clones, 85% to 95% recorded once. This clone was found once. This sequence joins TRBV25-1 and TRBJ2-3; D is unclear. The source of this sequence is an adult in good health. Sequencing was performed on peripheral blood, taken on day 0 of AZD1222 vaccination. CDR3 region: CASSVRSTDTQYF. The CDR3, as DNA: TGTGCCAGCAGTGTTCGAAGCACAGATACGCAGTATTTT.